These T cell receptor beta chains were read from a single sample in a study of blood T cell repertoires in COVID-19. Libraries were prepared by immunoSEQ multiplex PCR; TCRdb keeps only in-frame clonotypes and omits some of them. The sample gives under 200,000 clones, over 75% of which show up once; 2.5% is in the top ten. Sequences were obtained from peripheral blood. The receptors here all came from a man aged 40-50 years with active or convalescent COVID-19. CDR3s include the opening cysteine and the closing phenylalanine or tryptophan. The order of the fields is clone size, D gene, J gene, V gene, CDR3 protein, CDR3 DNA. The D gene is left open where the match is weak. The size entry is marked missing in some rows and otherwise reads once, few, many or a size class.

>-|-|TRBJ1-2|TRBV30
CAWRVWGHRGDGYTF
TGTGCCTGGAGAGTGTGGGGACACCGAGGCGATGGCTACACCTTC
>-|TRBD1|TRBJ1-5|TRBV4-1
CASSQDRAGNQPQHF
TGCGCCAGCAGCCAGGACAGGGCGGGCAATCAGCCCCAGCATTTT
>-|TRBD1|TRBJ1-4|TRBV15
CATSARTGGNEKLFF
TGTGCCACCAGCGCTAGGACAGGGGGTAATGAAAAACTGTTTTTT
>once|TRBD1|TRBJ1-6|TRBV2
CASSEGQDSYNSPLHF
TGTGCCAGCAGCGAAGGACAGGACTCCTATAATTCACCCCTCCACTTT
>few|TRBD2|TRBJ2-7|TRBV6-5
CASRVHGGDYEQYF
TGTGCCAGCAGGGTCCACGGGGGGGATTACGAGCAGTACTTC
>-|-|TRBJ1-5|TRBV27
CASSLQGLNQPQHF
TGTGCCAGCAGTTTACAGGGATTAAATCAGCCCCAGCATTTT
>-|TRBD2|TRBJ2-2|TRBV4-1
CASSRELAITGELFF
TGCGCCAGCAGCCGTGAACTAGCGATCACCGGGGAGCTGTTTTTT
>-|-|TRBJ1-2|TRBV5-6
CASSLVSVYGYTF
TGTGCCAGCAGCTTGGTTTCCGTTTATGGCTACACCTTC
>-|TRBD1|TRBJ1-5|TRBV6-6
CASSRDRGNQPQHF
TGTGCCAGCAGCCGGGACAGGGGCAATCAGCCCCAGCATTTT
>-|TRBD2|TRBJ2-1|TRBV6-5
CASSYRLAGGEQFF
TGTGCCAGCAGTTACAGGCTAGCGGGGGGTGAGCAGTTCTTC
>-|TRBD2|TRBJ2-1|TRBV5-6
CASSLVSGGPYNEQFF
TGTGCCAGCAGCTTGGTTAGCGGGGGACCCTACAATGAGCAGTTCTTC
>-|TRBD1|TRBJ2-7|TRBV3-1/TRBV3-2
CASSMTGGRDEQYF
TGTGCCAGCAGCATGACAGGGGGCCGGGACGAGCAGTACTTC
>-|TRBD1|TRBJ2-5|TRBV18
CASSPGQEETQYF
TGTGCCAGCTCACCAGGACAGGAAGAGACCCAGTACTTC
>-|-|TRBJ1-4|TRBV2
CASSHRTTNEKLFF
TGTGCCAGCAGCCACAGAACAACTAATGAAAAACTGTTTTTT
>many|-|TRBJ1-2|TRBV24-1
CATSDNYRVGGYGYTF
TGTGCCACCAGTGATAATTACAGGGTTGGTGGCTATGGCTACACCTTC
>once|TRBD1|TRBJ1-1|TRBV6-6
CASRRTGENTEAFF
TGTGCCAGCAGGCGGACAGGGGAGAACACTGAAGCTTTCTTT
>-|-|TRBJ1-4|TRBV15
CATMRGATNEKLFF
TGTGCCACCATGCGGGGGGCAACTAATGAAAAACTGTTTTTT
>-|-|TRBJ2-1|TRBV19
CASSITGRVEDEQFF
TGTGCCAGTAGTATAACGGGCAGGGTAGAGGATGAGCAGTTCTTC
>-|TRBD1|TRBJ1-6|TRBV3-1/TRBV3-2
CASSATGISYNSPLHF
TGTGCCAGCAGCGCGACAGGGATATCATATAATTCACCCCTCCACTTT
>-|TRBD2|TRBJ2-3|TRBV6-2/TRBV6-3
CASSPLGLAGGDTQYF
TGTGCCAGCAGTCCCCTAGGACTAGCGGGGGGAGATACGCAGTATTTT
>-|TRBD1|TRBJ1-2|TRBV6-2/TRBV6-3
CASSLTGDGYTF
TGTGCCAGCAGTTTAACAGGGGATGGCTACACCTTC
>-|-|TRBJ1-1|TRBV27
CASSLSTGNTEAFF
TGTGCCAGCAGTTTATCGACTGGGAACACTGAAGCTTTCTTT
>-|-|TRBJ1-5|TRBV7-9
CASSLEGLSDQPQHF
TGTGCCAGCAGCTTAGAGGGGCTCTCCGATCAGCCCCAGCATTTT
>-|-|TRBJ1-2|TRBV9
CASNGGYGYTF
TGTGCCAGCAATGGCGGGTATGGCTACACCTTC
>-|TRBD2|TRBJ2-2|TRBV28
CASSLWELAGGPGELFF
TGTGCCAGCAGTTTATGGGAACTAGCGGGGGGGCCCGGGGAGCTGTTTTTT
>-|TRBD2|TRBJ2-1|TRBV28
CASSPWGTSGVQEQFF
TGTGCCAGCAGTCCATGGGGGACTAGCGGGGTTCAGGAGCAGTTCTTC
>few|-|TRBJ1-4|TRBV16
CASSHPRGVGGEKLFF
TGTGCCAGCAGCCATCCCCGCGGGGTTGGAGGAGAAAAACTGTTTTTT
>-|TRBD2|TRBJ2-2|TRBV5-1
CASSLAPSSGGPGELFF
TGCGCCAGCAGCTTGGCTCCGTCTAGCGGGGGTCCCGGGGAGCTGTTTTTT
>-|TRBD2|TRBJ2-4|TRBV5-1
CASSEGGGAPIFAKNIQYF
TGCGCCAGCAGCGAAGGCGGGGGGGCACCAATATTCGCCAAAAACATTCAGTACTTC
>once|TRBD1|TRBJ1-1|TRBV7-9
CASSKTGGRTEAFF
TGTGCCAGCAGCAAGACAGGGGGAAGGACTGAAGCTTTCTTT
>-|TRBD1|TRBJ1-6|TRBV25-1
CASSEITGTDSPLHF
TGTGCCAGCAGTGAAATTACAGGGACAGATTCACCCCTCCACTTT
>-|TRBD1|TRBJ2-4|TRBV4-3
CASSLATGADIQYF
TGCGCCAGCAGCCTGGCGACAGGGGCAGACATTCAGTACTTC
>-|TRBD1|TRBJ2-7|TRBV6-6
CASRSDRGNYEQYF
TGTGCCAGCAGATCGGACAGGGGTAACTACGAGCAGTACTTC
>-|TRBD1|TRBJ2-7|TRBV7-2
CASSLRQGPATGQYF
TGTGCCAGCAGCCTCAGACAGGGTCCTGCAACCGGGCAGTACTTC
>-|-|TRBJ1-1|TRBV7-9
CASSLYRASNTEAFF
TGTGCCAGCAGCTTGTACAGGGCCTCGAACACTGAAGCTTTCTTT
>-|-|TRBJ2-6|TRBV30
CAWSVRQFTSGANVLTF
TGTGCCTGGAGTGTACGACAGTTTACCTCTGGGGCCAACGTCCTGACTTTC
>-|-|TRBJ2-2|TRBV18
CASSPAMDSTGELFF
TGTGCCAGCTCGCCTGCAATGGACTCCACCGGGGAGCTGTTTTTT
>-|-|TRBJ1-2|TRBV19
CASSPRNKARDGYTF
TGTGCCAGTAGTCCCCGAAACAAGGCTAGAGATGGCTACACCTTC
>-|TRBD2|TRBJ2-3|TRBV9
CASSVARGGDLTDTQYF
TGTGCCAGCAGCGTAGCTCGCGGGGGGGACCTCACAGATACGCAGTATTTT
>once|-|TRBJ2-1|TRBV3-1/TRBV3-2
CASSPGGEQFF
TGTGCCAGCAGCCCCGGGGGTGAGCAGTTCTTC
>-|-|TRBJ2-3|TRBV2
CASSEILRDTQYF
TGTGCCAGCAGTGAAATCTTGAGAGATACGCAGTATTTT
>-|-|TRBJ1-1|TRBV13
CASSLSGVIMNTEAFF
TGTGCCAGCAGCCTCTCAGGGGTGATTATGAACACTGAAGCTTTCTTT
>-|TRBD2|TRBJ2-5|TRBV4-2
CASSQERPSGKETQYF
TGTGCCAGCAGCCAAGAAAGACCTAGCGGGAAAGAGACCCAGTACTTC
>few|TRBD1|TRBJ1-1|TRBV7-2
CASSLRTGLAFF
TGTGCCAGCAGCTTAAGGACAGGGCTAGCTTTCTTT
>-|-|TRBJ1-3|TRBV9
CASSDTGHPSGNTIYF
TGTGCCAGCAGCGACACAGGACACCCCTCTGGAAACACCATATATTTT
>few|TRBD1|TRBJ1-1|TRBV5-4
CASSLGGTGEAFF
TGTGCCAGCAGCTTGGGAGGGACAGGGGAAGCTTTCTTT
>few|TRBD1|TRBJ1-5|TRBV28
CASSVAGQGNQPQHF
TGTGCCAGCAGCGTCGCGGGACAGGGCAATCAGCCCCAGCATTTT
>once|TRBD1|TRBJ2-1|TRBV6-5
CASSPTGHEQFF
TGTGCCAGCAGTCCGACAGGGCATGAGCAGTTCTTC
>-|-|TRBJ1-2|TRBV10-3
CAISESREGPTYGYTF
TGTGCCATCAGTGAGTCGAGGGAGGGCCCAACCTATGGCTACACCTTC
>-|-|TRBJ1-4|TRBV24-1
CATSEHPRGGDREKLFF
TGTGCCACCAGTGAGCATCCCCGGGGGGGGGATCGTGAAAAACTGTTTTTT
>-|-|TRBJ1-1|TRBV3-1/TRBV3-2
CASSQDARVTEAFF
TGTGCCAGCAGCCAAGACGCGAGGGTTACTGAAGCTTTCTTT
>-|-|TRBJ1-5|TRBV10-3
CAISEYRSNQPQHF
TGTGCCATCAGTGAATACAGAAGCAATCAGCCCCAGCATTTT
>-|TRBD1|TRBJ2-7|TRBV5-4
CASSFGTGYEQYF
TGTGCCAGCAGCTTTGGGACAGGCTACGAGCAGTACTTC
>-|-|TRBJ1-2|TRBV15
CATSRDIGAGRYGYTF
TGTGCCACCAGCAGAGATATAGGGGCCGGTCGGTATGGCTACACCTTC
>-|-|TRBJ1-2|TRBV30
CAWETGTPYGYTF
TGTGCCTGGGAGACAGGCACTCCGTATGGCTACACCTTC
>-|-|TRBJ1-2|TRBV5-1
CASSLGGYGYTF
TGCGCCAGCAGCTTAGGGGGCTATGGCTACACCTTC
>-|-|TRBJ2-3|TRBV30
CAWSVRESDTQYF
TGTGCCTGGAGTGTACGGGAGAGTGATACGCAGTATTTT